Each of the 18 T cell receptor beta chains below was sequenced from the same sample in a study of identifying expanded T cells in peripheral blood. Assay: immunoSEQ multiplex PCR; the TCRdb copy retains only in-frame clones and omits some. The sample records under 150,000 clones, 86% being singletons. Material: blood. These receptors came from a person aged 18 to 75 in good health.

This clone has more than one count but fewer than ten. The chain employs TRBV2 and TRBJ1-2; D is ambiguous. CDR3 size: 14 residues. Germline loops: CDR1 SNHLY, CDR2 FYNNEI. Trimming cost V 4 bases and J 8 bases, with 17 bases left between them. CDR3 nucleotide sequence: TGTGCCAGCAGTGTACAGAGCGCCGTTAGCGGCTACACCTTC. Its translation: CASSVQSAVSGYTF.

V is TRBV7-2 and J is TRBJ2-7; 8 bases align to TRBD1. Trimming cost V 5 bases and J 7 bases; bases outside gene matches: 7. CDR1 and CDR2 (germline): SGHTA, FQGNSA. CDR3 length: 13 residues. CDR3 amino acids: CASSVDRGREQYF. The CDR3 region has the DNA TGTGCCAGCAGCGTCGACAGGGGTAGGGAGCAGTACTTC.

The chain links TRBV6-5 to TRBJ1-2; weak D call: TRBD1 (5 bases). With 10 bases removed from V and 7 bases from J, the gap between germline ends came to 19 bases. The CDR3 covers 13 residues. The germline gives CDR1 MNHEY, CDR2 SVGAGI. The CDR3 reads CATRDPGSGGYTF. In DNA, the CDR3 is TGTGCCACCCGGGACCCCGGTTCTGGTGGCTACACCTTC.

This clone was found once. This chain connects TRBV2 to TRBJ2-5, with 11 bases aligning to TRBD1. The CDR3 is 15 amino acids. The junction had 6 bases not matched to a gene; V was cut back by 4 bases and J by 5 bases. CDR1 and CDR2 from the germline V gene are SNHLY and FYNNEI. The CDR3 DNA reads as TGTGCCAGCAGTGCAAGGGGGACAGGGGGTGAGACCCAGTACTTC. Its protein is CASSARGTGGETQYF.

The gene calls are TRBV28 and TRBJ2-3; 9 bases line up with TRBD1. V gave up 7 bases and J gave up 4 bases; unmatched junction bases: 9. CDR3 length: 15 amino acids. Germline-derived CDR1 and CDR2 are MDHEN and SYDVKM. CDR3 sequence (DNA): TGTGCCAGCACTTCACAACAGGGGGCCCCAGATACGCAGTATTTT. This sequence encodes CASTSQQGAPDTQYF.

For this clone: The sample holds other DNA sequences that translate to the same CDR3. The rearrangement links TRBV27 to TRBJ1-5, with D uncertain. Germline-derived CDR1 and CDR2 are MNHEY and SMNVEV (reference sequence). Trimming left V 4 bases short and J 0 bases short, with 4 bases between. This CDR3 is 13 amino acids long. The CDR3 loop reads CASSSLSNQPQHF. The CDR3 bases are TGTGCCAGCAGTTCCCTTAGCAATCAGCCCCAGCATTTT.

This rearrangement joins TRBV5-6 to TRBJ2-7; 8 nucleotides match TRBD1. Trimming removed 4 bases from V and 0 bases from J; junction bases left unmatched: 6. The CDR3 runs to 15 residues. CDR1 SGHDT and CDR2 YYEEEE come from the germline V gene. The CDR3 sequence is CASSHRGVSSYEQYF. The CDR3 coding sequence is TGTGCCAGCAGCCACAGGGGGGTCAGCTCCTACGAGCAGTACTTC. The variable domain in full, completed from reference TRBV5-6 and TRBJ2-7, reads DAGVTQSPTHLIKTRGQQVTLRCSPKSGHDTVSWYQQALGQGPQFIFQYYEEEERQRGNFPDRFSGHQFPNYSSELNVNALLLGDSALYLCASSHRGVSSYEQYFGPGTRLTVT.

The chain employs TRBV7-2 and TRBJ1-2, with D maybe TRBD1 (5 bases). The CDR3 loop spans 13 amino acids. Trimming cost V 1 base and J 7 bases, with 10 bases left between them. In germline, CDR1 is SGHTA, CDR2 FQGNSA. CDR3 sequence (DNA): TGTGCCAGCAGCTTAGGGGGGAGGGTTGGCTACACCTTC. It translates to CASSLGGRVGYTF.

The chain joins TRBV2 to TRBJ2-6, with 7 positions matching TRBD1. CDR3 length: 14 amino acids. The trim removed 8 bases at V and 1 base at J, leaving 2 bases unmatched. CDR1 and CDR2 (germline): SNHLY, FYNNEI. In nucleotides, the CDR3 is TGTGCCAGCGGGACAGCTTCTGGGGCCAACGTCCTGACTTTC. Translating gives CASGTASGANVLTF.

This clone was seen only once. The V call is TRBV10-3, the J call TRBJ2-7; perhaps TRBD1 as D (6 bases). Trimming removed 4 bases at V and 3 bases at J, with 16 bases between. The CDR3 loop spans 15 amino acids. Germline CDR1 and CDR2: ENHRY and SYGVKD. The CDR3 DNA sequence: TGTGCCATCAGTGGAGGGGACACACAGTTCTACGAGCAGTACTTC. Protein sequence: CAISGGDTQFYEQYF.

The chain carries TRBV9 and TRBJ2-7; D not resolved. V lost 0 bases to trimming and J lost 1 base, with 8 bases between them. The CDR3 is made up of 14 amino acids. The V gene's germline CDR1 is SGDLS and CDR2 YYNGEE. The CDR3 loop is CASSVDFGSYEQYF. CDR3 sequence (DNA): TGTGCCAGCAGCGTAGATTTTGGGTCCTACGAGCAGTACTTC. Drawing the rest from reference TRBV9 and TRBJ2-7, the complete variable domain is DSGVTQTPKHLITATGQRVTLRCSPRSGDLSVYWYQQSLDQGLQFLIQYYNGEERAKGNILERFSAQQFPDLHSELNLSSLELGDSALYFCASSVDFGSYEQYFGPGTRLTVT.

CDR3 DNA: TGCAGCGTCGGGACAGTAGAAGCTTTCTTT. It codes for CSVGTVEAFF. The chain is built from TRBV29-1 and TRBJ1-1, with 7 bases identical to TRBD1. Germline-derived CDR1 and CDR2 are SQVTM and ANQGSEA. V gave up 6 bases and J gave up 8 bases; unmatched junction bases: 3. There are 10 residues in the CDR3.

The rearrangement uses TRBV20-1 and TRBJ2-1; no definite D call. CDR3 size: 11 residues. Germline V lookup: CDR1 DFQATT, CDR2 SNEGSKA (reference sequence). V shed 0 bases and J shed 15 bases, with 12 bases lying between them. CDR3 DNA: TGCAGTGCTAGAGATCCGGAAGTTGGGTTCTTC. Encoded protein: CSARDPEVGFF.

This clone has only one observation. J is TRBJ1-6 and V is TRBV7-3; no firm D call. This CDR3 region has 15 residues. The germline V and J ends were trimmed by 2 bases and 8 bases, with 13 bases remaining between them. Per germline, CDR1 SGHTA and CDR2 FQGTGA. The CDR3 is CASSLFGGWDSPLHF. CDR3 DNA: TGTGCCAGCAGCTTATTCGGCGGATGGGATTCACCCCTCCACTTT. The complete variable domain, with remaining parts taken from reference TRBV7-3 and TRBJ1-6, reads GAGVSQTPSNKVTEKGKYVELRCDPISGHTALYWYRQSLGQGPEFLIYFQGTGAADDSGLPNDRFFAVRPEGSVSTLKIQRTERGDSAVYLCASSLFGGWDSPLHFGNGTRLTVT.

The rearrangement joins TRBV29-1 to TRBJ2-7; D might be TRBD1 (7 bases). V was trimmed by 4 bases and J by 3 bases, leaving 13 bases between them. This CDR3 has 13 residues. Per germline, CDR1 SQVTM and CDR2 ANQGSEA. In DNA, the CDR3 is TGCAGCGTTGGGAGGGACAGTCACTACGAGCAGTACTTC. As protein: CSVGRDSHYEQYF.

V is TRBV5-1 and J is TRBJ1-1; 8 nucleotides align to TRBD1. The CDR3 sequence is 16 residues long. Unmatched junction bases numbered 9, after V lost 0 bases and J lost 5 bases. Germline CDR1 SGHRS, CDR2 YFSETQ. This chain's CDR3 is CASSLDWTGSGTEAFF. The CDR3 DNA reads TGCGCCAGCAGCTTGGATTGGACAGGGAGCGGGACTGAAGCTTTCTTT.

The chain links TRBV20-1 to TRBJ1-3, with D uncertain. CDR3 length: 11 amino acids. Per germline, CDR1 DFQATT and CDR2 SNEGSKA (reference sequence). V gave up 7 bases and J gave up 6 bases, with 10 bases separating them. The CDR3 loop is CSGEVQNTIYF. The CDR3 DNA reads TGCAGTGGGGAGGTCCAAAACACCATATATTTT.

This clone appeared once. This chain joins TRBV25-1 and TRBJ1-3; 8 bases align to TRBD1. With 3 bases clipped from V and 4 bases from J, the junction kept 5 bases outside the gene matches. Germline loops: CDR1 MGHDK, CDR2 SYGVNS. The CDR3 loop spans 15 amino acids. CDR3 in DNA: TGTGCCAGCAGTGATCCCCGACAGGGGGGAAACACCATATATTTT. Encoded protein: CASSDPRQGGNTIYF.